Listed below are T cell receptor beta chains from one sample, sequenced in a study of monozygotic twins with cystic fibrosis. The method was immunoSEQ multiplex PCR; TCRdb's version includes in-frame clones alone and lacks a portion of them. The table has 30,000 to 35,000 clones, around 90% seen once. Input material: blood. These receptors were obtained from a girl aged 2 to 10 with cystic fibrosis. CDR3s include the opening cysteine and the closing phenylalanine or tryptophan. The D gene is left open where the match is weak. Rows may omit the clone size; those that give it use once, few, many or a size class.

D gene	V gene	J gene	clone size	CDR3 protein	CDR3 DNA
NA	TRBV5-6	TRBJ1-3	NA	CASRTYRVSRESGNTIYF	TGTGCCAGCAGAACTTACCGGGTGTCTAGGGAGTCTGGAAACACCATATATTTT
NA	TRBV4-1	TRBJ2-7	NA	CASSPLQGPSYEQYF	TGCGCCAGCAGCCCACTCCAGGGGCCAAGCTACGAGCAGTACTTC
NA	TRBV18	TRBJ2-7	NA	CASSPWTESSYEQYF	TGTGCCAGCTCACCTTGGACAGAAAGCTCCTACGAGCAGTACTTC
NA	TRBV7-2	TRBJ1-1	NA	CASSPIWQNTEAFF	TGTGCCAGCAGCCCTATTTGGCAGAACACTGAAGCTTTCTTT
TRBD2	TRBV6-1	TRBJ2-1	NA	CASKAGGFSYNEQFF	TGTGCCAGCAAAGCGGGAGGCTTCTCCTACAATGAGCAGTTCTTC
TRBD2	TRBV19	TRBJ2-3	NA	CASSSNSGRGTDTQYF	TGTGCCAGTAGTTCAAATAGCGGGAGAGGCACAGATACGCAGTATTTT
TRBD1	TRBV18	TRBJ2-1	NA	CASSPQGRGRMDEQFF	TGTGCCAGCTCACCACAAGGAAGGGGGCGGATGGACGAGCAGTTCTTC
NA	TRBV7-2	TRBJ1-6	NA	CASSLEAESSYNSPLHF	TGTGCCAGCAGCTTAGAGGCGGAGAGCTCCTATAATTCACCCCTCCACTTT
NA	TRBV7-6	TRBJ2-7	NA	CASSLRWGIAYEQYF	TGTGCCAGCAGCTTAAGGTGGGGTATTGCCTACGAGCAGTACTTC
TRBD1	TRBV19	TRBJ1-2	NA	CASSIRPDRNYGYTF	TGTGCCAGTAGTATAAGGCCGGACAGGAACTATGGCTACACCTTC
TRBD2	TRBV30	TRBJ2-3	NA	CAWSSGRGLTDTQYF	TGTGCCTGGAGTAGCGGGAGGGGACTCACAGATACGCAGTATTTT
NA	TRBV10-1	TRBJ2-1	NA	CASSESTGIEQFF	TGCGCCAGCAGTGAGTCTACAGGGATTGAGCAGTTCTTC
NA	TRBV27	TRBJ1-2	NA	CASTPSQGYGYTF	TGTGCCAGCACCCCCTCGCAAGGCTATGGCTACACCTTC
NA	TRBV7-2	TRBJ2-3	NA	CASSSQSTDTQYF	TGTGCCAGCAGCTCCCAAAGCACAGATACGCAGTATTTT
NA	TRBV6-1	TRBJ1-1	NA	CASSWGGQPEAFF	TGTGCCAGCAGTTGGGGGGGGCAACCTGAAGCTTTCTTT
NA	TRBV30	TRBJ2-7	NA	CAWSAGTYYEQYF	TGTGCCTGGAGTGCAGGGACTTACTACGAGCAGTACTTC
TRBD1	TRBV28	TRBJ1-4	NA	CASSFRGQNEKLFF	TGTGCCAGCAGTTTCAGGGGGCAGAATGAAAAACTGTTTTTT
NA	TRBV30	TRBJ2-1	NA	CAWSVPGNEQFF	TGTGCCTGGAGTGTACCGGGGAATGAGCAGTTCTTC
NA	TRBV30	TRBJ2-5	NA	CASVFGGETQYF	TGTGCCTCCGTGTTTGGAGGGGAGACCCAGTACTTC
TRBD1	TRBV19	TRBJ1-4	NA	CASSSYPGQGQKLFF	TGTGCCAGTAGTTCTTATCCGGGACAGGGACAAAAACTGTTTTTT
NA	TRBV18	TRBJ2-3	NA	CASSPNGADTQYF	TGTGCCAGCTCACCAAATGGCGCAGATACGCAGTATTTT
NA	TRBV11-2	TRBJ1-2	NA	CASSLGFSGPPGYTF	TGTGCCAGCAGCTTAGGGTTCTCTGGTCCCCCGGGCTACACCTTC
TRBD1	TRBV18	TRBJ1-1	NA	CASSPNGQGITEAFF	TGTGCCAGCTCACCGAACGGACAGGGGATCACTGAAGCTTTCTTT
NA	TRBV27	TRBJ2-6	NA	CASSPISSGANVLTF	TGTGCCAGCAGTCCAATAAGCTCTGGGGCCAACGTCCTGACTTTC
TRBD2	TRBV2	TRBJ2-3	NA	CASSPSGGSTDTQYF	TGTGCCAGCAGCCCTAGCGGGGGAAGCACAGATACGCAGTATTTT
TRBD2	TRBV7-2	TRBJ2-1	once	CASREGGLSYNEQFF	TGTGCCTCACGGGAGGGGGGGCTCTCCTACAATGAGCAGTTCTTC
NA	TRBV27	TRBJ1-2	NA	CASSLSRHIQGGGYGYTF	TGTGCCAGCAGTTTATCACGCCACATACAGGGAGGAGGCTATGGCTACACCTTC
NA	TRBV19	TRBJ1-6	NA	CASSLGNVNSPLHF	TGTGCCAGTAGTTTAGGGAATGTGAATTCACCCCTCCACTTT